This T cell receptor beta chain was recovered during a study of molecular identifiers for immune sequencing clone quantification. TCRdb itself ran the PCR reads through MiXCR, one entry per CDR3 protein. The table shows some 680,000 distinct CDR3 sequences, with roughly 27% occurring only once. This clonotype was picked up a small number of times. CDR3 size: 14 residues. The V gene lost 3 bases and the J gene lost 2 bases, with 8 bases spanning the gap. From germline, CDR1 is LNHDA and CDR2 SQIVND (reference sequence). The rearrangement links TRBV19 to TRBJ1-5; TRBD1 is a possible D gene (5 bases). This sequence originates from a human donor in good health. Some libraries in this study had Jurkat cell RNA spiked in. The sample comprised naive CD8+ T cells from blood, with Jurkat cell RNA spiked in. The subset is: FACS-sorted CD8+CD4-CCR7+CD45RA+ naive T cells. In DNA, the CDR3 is TGTGCCAGTAGTATTGACAGCCGCAATCAGCCCCAGCATTTT. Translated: CASSIDSRNQPQHF.